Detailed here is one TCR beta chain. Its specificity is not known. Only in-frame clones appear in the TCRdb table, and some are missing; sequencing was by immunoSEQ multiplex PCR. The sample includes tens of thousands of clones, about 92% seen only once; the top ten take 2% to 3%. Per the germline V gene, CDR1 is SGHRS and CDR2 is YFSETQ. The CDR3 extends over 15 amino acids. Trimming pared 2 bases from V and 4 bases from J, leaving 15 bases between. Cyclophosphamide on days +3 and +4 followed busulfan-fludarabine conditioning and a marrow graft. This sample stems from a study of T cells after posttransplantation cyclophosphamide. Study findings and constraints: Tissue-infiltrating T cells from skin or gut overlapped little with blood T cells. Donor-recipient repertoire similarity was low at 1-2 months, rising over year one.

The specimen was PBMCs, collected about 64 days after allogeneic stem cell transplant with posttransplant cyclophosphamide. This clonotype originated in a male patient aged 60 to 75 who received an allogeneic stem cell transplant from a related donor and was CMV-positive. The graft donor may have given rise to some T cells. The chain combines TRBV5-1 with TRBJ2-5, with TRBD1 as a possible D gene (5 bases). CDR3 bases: TGCGCCAGCAGCTTAATCCTGACAGATAGAGAGACCCAGTACTTC. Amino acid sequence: CASSLILTDRETQYF.